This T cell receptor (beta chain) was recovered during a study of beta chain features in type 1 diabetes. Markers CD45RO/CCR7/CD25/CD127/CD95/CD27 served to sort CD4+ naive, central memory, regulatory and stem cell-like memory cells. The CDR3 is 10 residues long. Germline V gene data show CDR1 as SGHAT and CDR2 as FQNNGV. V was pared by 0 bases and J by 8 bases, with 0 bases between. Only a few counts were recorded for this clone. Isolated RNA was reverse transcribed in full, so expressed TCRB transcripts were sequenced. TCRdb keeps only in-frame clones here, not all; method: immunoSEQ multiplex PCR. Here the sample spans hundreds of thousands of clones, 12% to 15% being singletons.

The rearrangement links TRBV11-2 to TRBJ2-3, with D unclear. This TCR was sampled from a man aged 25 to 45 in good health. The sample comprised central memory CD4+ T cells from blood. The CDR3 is CASSLDTQYF. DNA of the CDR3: TGTGCCAGCAGCTTAGATACGCAGTATTTT. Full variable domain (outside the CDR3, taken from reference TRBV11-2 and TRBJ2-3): EAGVAQSPRYKIIEKRQSVAFWCNPISGHATLYWYQQILGQGPKLLIQFQNNGVVDDSQLPKDRFSAERLKGVDSTLKIQPAKLEDSAVYLCASSLDTQYFGPGTRLTVL.